The T cell receptor beta chain under discussion was sequenced for a study of cytomegalovirus exposure and HLA in healthy donors. Whole-study results and caveats: Researchers catalogued over 150 TCR beta chains as cytomegalovirus-associated.

Use of 60 Vbeta and 13 Jbeta primers characterized the PCR. The method was immunoSEQ multiplex PCR; TCRdb's version includes in-frame clones alone and lacks a portion of them. The sample has 120,000 to 150,000 clones; 70% to 80% are singletons. Remarks on this clone: Its antigen remains unidentified.

This clonotype was obtained from a middle-aged man in good health and CMV-seropositive. What was sequenced was PBMCs.

CDR3 sequence reads: CASGLSGSYGGELFF. CDR3 nucleotide sequence: TGTGCTAGCGGACTTAGCGGGAGTTACGGCGGGGAGCTGTTTTTT. V usage is TRBV12-5 and J usage is TRBJ2-2, with 9 nucleotides matching TRBD2. The CDR3 is 15 residues long. V lost 9 bases to trimming and J lost 7 bases; unmatched junction nucleotides: 12. Germline V lookup: CDR1 LGHNT, CDR2 FRNRAP.